This T cell receptor beta chain is from a study of OX40 agonist ivuxolimab in advanced cancers. Background on the study: Patients received ivuxolimab, an intravenous treatment, every 2 weeks at 0.01 to 10 mg/kg.

Sequenced by immunoSEQ multiplex PCR; TCRdb stores in-frame clones only, minus some. Of 71,000 or so clones listed, around 80% are singletons. The CDR3 length is 16 residues. V was trimmed by 5 bases and J by 3 bases, leaving 16 bases between them. Germline lookup yields CDR1 LNHDA and CDR2 SQIVND (reference sequence). This receptor was obtained from an adult with an advanced solid tumor such as melanoma, head and neck, liver or kidney cancer. The specimen comprised CD4+ or CD8+ T cells sorted from blood, sampled in a trial of the OX40 agonist ivuxolimab. The chain couples TRBV19 to TRBJ1-4; D ambiguous. The CDR3 DNA reads as TGTGCCAGTAGTCGAACCGGGCCTGAACCTAATGAAAAACTGTTTTTT. Its protein product is CASSRTGPEPNEKLFF.